Only a few counts were recorded for the clone carrying this T cell receptor (beta chain). V shed 4 bases and J shed 3 bases, with 20 bases lying between them. Germline-derived CDR1 and CDR2 are SGHDT and YYEEEE. This CDR3 has 16 amino acids. The entry originates in a study of T cells in Graves' hyperthyroidism and ophthalmopathy. Amplified TCR beta CDR3 regions derived from RNA transcripts. TCR CDR3 underwent first-round RT-PCR with the HTBI primer set. TCRdb re-called the multiplex PCR reads with MiXCR, one entry per CDR3 protein. Of fewer than 900,000 distinct CDR3 sequences in the sample, about 16% are singletons; the top ten hold approximately 8%. Patients showing uncontrolled infection, other autoimmune disease, pregnancy or lactation were ineligible.

Specimen: blood. The V gene is TRBV5-6, the J gene TRBJ2-7; D tentatively fits TRBD1 or TRBD2 (5 bases each). This sequence originates from a man aged 18-30 years with Graves' hyperthyroidism. CDR3 DNA: TGTGCCAGCAGCAGGGTTGGGACCCAGACCGTCTACGAGCAGTACTTC. This codes for CASSRVGTQTVYEQYF. The full variable domain, in which reference TRBV5-6 and TRBJ2-7 provide the parts outside the CDR3, is DAGVTQSPTHLIKTRGQQVTLRCSPKSGHDTVSWYQQALGQGPQFIFQYYEEEERQRGNFPDRFSGHQFPNYSSELNVNALLLGDSALYLCASSRVGTQTVYEQYFGPGTRLTVT.